This T cell receptor beta chain was recorded in a study of glioma-infiltrating T cells. Amplification of TCR alpha and beta CDR3 regions from RNA used iRepertoire nested multiplex PCR. Input was about 95-400 ng of tissue mRNA or PBMC total RNA. TCRdb itself ran the multiplex PCR reads through MiXCR, one entry per CDR3 protein. The data hold thousands of distinct CDR3 sequences, with about 92% observed a single time. General observations from the study: Very few CDR3 sequences were shared between tissue and blood. Gliomas, especially low-grade, showed above-expected tissue-blood divergence; non-neoplastic patients showed below.

Concerning this clonotype itself: Its antigen remains unidentified. This beta chain appears as a stray read in a library generated for alpha chains; its size is not informative.

Sequenced: glioma tissue, nonneoplastic brain tissue, or PBMCs (not recorded which). The sequence came from a human donor with low-grade glioma or glioblastoma, undergoing nonglioma brain surgery, or in good health (not recorded which).

This CDR3 reads CAISESPGQGYEQYF. CDR3 nucleotide sequence: TGTGCCATCAGTGAGTCGCCGGGACAGGGGTACGAGCAGTACTTC. The chain employs TRBV10-3 and TRBJ2-7, with TRBD1 matching 10 bases. The CDR3 is 15 amino acids. V lost 0 bases and J lost 4; bases outside the gene matches: 3. From germline, CDR1 is ENHRY and CDR2 SYGVKD.